Each of the 9 T cell receptor beta chains below was sequenced from the same sample in a study of technical replicates of blood from a handful of donors. Here immunoSEQ multiplex PCR was the method, and the copy in TCRdb shows in-frame clones only, minus some. The table includes tens of thousands of clones, around 97% detected once. Material for sequencing was T cells isolated from PBMCs. All receptors come from a human donor in good health.

CDR3 amino acids: CAWSVTAGGWDTQYF. The CDR3, as DNA: TGTGCCTGGAGTGTAACGGCCGGGGGGTGGGATACGCAGTATTTT. The V and J genes are TRBV30 and TRBJ2-3, with 7 bases identical to TRBD2. Germline assignment: CDR1 GTSNPN and CDR2 SVGIG (reference sequence). CDR3 length: 15 amino acids. The ends lost 0 bases at V and 6 bases at J; junction bases unmatched: 9.

The V gene is TRBV7-9, the J gene TRBJ2-7; the match to TRBD2 covers 15 bases. With V trimmed by 4 bases and J by 0 bases, 4 bases remained unmatched. The CDR3 totals 17 residues. Germline V gives CDR1 SEHNR, CDR2 FQNEAQ (reference sequence). The chain's CDR3 is CASSSRTSGGGSYEQYF. In DNA form, the CDR3 reads TGTGCCAGCAGCTCCCGGACTAGCGGGGGGGGCTCCTACGAGCAGTACTTC.

This clone was observed once. The gene calls are TRBV11-2 and TRBJ2-7; 11 nucleotides agree with TRBD2. The CDR3 contains 15 residues. Germline loops: CDR1 SGHAT, CDR2 FQNNGV. Trimming removed 3 bases from V and 2 bases from J; junction bases left unmatched: 3. CDR3 nucleotides: TGTGCCAGCAGCTTGACTAGCGGGGAGCCCTACGAGCAGTACTTC. The encoded protein is CASSLTSGEPYEQYF.

The chain carries TRBV27 and TRBJ2-1; 7 nucleotides line up with TRBD1. CDR1 MNHEY and CDR2 SMNVEV come from the germline V gene (reference sequence). The CDR3 runs to 14 residues. The CDR3 nucleotides read TGTACCTCAGCTAACAGGGGTCTTTCTGGTGAGCAGTTCTTC. This encodes CTSANRGLSGEQFF.

This clone appeared once. V usage is TRBV6-6 and J usage is TRBJ2-7, with unresolved D. The CDR3 is made up of 13 amino acids. The germline V gene encodes CDR1 MNHNY and CDR2 SVGAGI (reference sequence). Deletions cut 6 bases from V and 8 bases from J, with 17 bases between. The CDR3 is CASSSTSLAKQYF. The CDR3 nucleotides read TGTGCCAGCAGCTCTACCTCCCTCGCCAAGCAGTACTTC.

The chain uses TRBV7-2 and TRBJ1-1, with D possibly TRBD1 on 6 matching bases. V was trimmed by 5 bases and J by 1 base, leaving 8 bases between them. Germline values: CDR1 SGHTA, CDR2 FQGNSA. The CDR3 totals 13 residues. The CDR3: CASSGQRNTEAFF. As DNA, the CDR3 is TGTGCCAGCAGCGGACAGAGGAACACTGAAGCTTTCTTT.

The chain uses TRBV30 and TRBJ1-2, with D perhaps TRBD1 (5 bases). The CDR3 is 11 residues long. The V gene's germline CDR1 is GTSNPN and CDR2 SVGIG (reference sequence). Trimming removed 7 bases at V and 8 bases at J, with 14 bases between. The DNA of the CDR3 is TGTGCCTTGTCGGGGGGAGGAGGCTACACCTTC. Amino acids: CALSGGGGYTF.

This rearrangement joins TRBV2 to TRBJ2-7; maybe TRBD2 (5 bases). The CDR3 covers 12 residues. V lost 4 bases, J lost 6 bases, and 10 bases lay in between. Germline V lookup: CDR1 SNHLY, CDR2 FYNNEI. Here the CDR3 reads CASSATRSEQYF. CDR3 nucleotide sequence: TGTGCCAGCAGTGCCACTAGGAGCGAGCAGTACTTC.

The rearrangement joins TRBV5-1 to TRBJ2-6; 10 bases agree with TRBD1. The germline gives CDR1 SGHRS, CDR2 YFSETQ. The CDR3 runs to 18 residues. V was clipped by 4 bases and J by 2 bases; unmatched bases: 9. Here the CDR3 reads CASSLRQGATPGANVLTF. CDR3 DNA sequence: TGCGCCAGCAGCCTACGACAGGGGGCCACCCCTGGGGCCAACGTCCTGACTTTC.